The T cell receptor (beta chain) under discussion was sequenced for a study of cytomegalovirus exposure and HLA in healthy donors (dated by TCRdb to about 2017). Some background on the complete study: An earlier analysis of about 560 of the donors reported approximately 280 Gb of sequence data and around 120 million unique TCR beta sequences obtained from roughly 180 million T cells. Around 320 gigabases of sequencing data and approximately 93 million unique TCR sequences were included in an early release covering 550 to 650 HLA-typed donors. Of the roughly 400 genotyped donors, more than 75% were placed in the genetic ancestry cluster associated with self-reported Caucasian donors. The study was designed to test whether signatures of past pathogen exposure could be identified by cataloging public T cell receptors. The study used immunosequencing to profile the T cell repertoires of hundreds of subjects and linked those repertoires to cytomegalovirus serostatus. Along with the approximately 600-subject first cohort, a separate validation cohort of 120 different subjects was used. The study combined high-throughput TCR immunosequencing, statistical association of individual TCRs with disease status, and machine learning to predict cytomegalovirus infection status. In a later analysis, previously published TCR beta repertoires from 500 to 750 donors were re-analyzed and high-resolution HLA genotyping was added so that TCR occurrence patterns could be studied. The later analysis used no new phenotypic data to find candidate immune exposures, relying instead on TCR beta sequences and their occurrence across donors. In an earlier analysis of over 550 of the donors, high-throughput TCR beta sequencing was used to judge whether each TCR beta V gene segment behaved as functional or pseudogenic. Alongside the repertoire data, information on donor age, sex, ethnicity and CMV serostatus was compiled. A later genetic analysis used genome-wide SNP genotypes for about 65% of the 666 donors, treating that subset as a discovery cohort. All discovery cohort repertoires had been generated using a single sequencing platform. HLA typing covered class I and class II loci at four-digit resolution. The number of typed donors differed by locus: roughly 629-640 for A, B, C, DRB1 and DQB1; approximately 520 for DQA1; approximately 600 for DPA1; and some 470 for DPB1. Because of strong linkage in the cohort, roughly five DR-DQ haplotypes were treated as single units for association and clustering. On average, 235,054 unique TCR beta nucleotide sequences were sequenced per donor among a few hundred genotyped donors of the cohort, with roughly 18% of those sequences being non-productive. The full study reports these points: In this cohort, only TCR beta chains were sequenced, and detectable features were limited by the absence of alpha or paired-chain data. Immune exposure information for the cohort was limited to CMV serostatus. Some IMGT-functional V segments, including TRBV6-2 and TRBV6-3, could not be distinguished by the 87-base-pair reads and were therefore excluded. Across donors, most TCR sequences were observed very rarely, whereas some public TCRs were present in many individuals. Because counts were too low, seventeen rarely observed V segments, including chromosome 9 orphons, were excluded from the earlier analysis of under 650 of the donors. Broadly in line with IMGT annotations, most TCR beta V segments showed up in productive rearrangements about 87% or about 30% of the time in an earlier analysis of 587 of the donors. At a false discovery rate of 0.05, a later analysis linked 16,000 or so TCR beta sequences to specific HLA alleles. Correlated functional status among segregating V segments might be attributable to linkage disequilibrium, but an unknown experimental factor could not be ruled out. A later analysis found that most CMV-associated TCR beta chains appeared HLA-restricted, with HLA associations seemingly driven largely by CMV exposure. In vitro tests confirmed that a few of the cytomegalovirus-associated TCR beta chains recognize cytomegalovirus antigens. According to a later genetic analysis, donors in an Asian-associated ancestry cluster had fewer N-insertions in productive TCRs than the approximately 630-donor mean. The sequencing pipeline was judged likely to have produced a cluster of highly shared sequence variants as a technical artifact. A further reported finding was that TCR beta sequences accurately predicted the HLA-A and HLA-B alleles for most subjects in the first cohort. An association between a missense DCLRE1C variant and V-gene and J-gene trimming of TCR beta chains was found in a later genetic analysis and replicated in an independent cohort. According to the authors, the approach could potentially be generalized to other disease states and immunological phenotypes. The classifier was reported to diagnose cytomegalovirus status with high specificity and sensitivity in both the original cohort and the validation cohort. A later analysis found that TCR association rates varied across HLA loci, with DRB1 alleles showing the most associated TCRs and HLA-C alleles the fewest. Sequencing depth was assumed to be roughly uniform across donors in the presence/absence analyses, though that assumption may not hold. A later analysis found that HLA-associated TCR beta chains were more clonally expanded and had lower generation probabilities than equally common non-associated chains. The study listed 150 to 200 TCR beta chains as associated with cytomegalovirus. When HLA alleles, especially DR and DQ, strongly co-occurred, attributing TCR associations to individual alleles was difficult. Several of the top co-occurrence clusters appeared to be linked to parvovirus B19, influenza, CMV and Epstein-Barr virus, according to a later analysis. HLA typing was unavailable for some donors at each locus, so association tests used only the typed subset.

The cohort was made up of about 610 healthy bone marrow donors. Cohort members were all nominally healthy when sampled, although unrecorded immune exposures were likely present. The donor tested CMV seronegative, placing the donor among the 352 seronegative members of the cohort. A peripheral blood sample was provided by each donor, and peripheral blood mononuclear cells were used for TCR beta sequencing. Genomic DNA extraction from the blood cell samples was performed with the Qiagen DNeasy Blood Extraction Kit. Library prep was done by the immunoSEQ multiplex PCR assay. For the multiplex PCR, a mixture combining 60 forward primers for TCR Vbeta segments and 13 reverse primers for TCR Jbeta segments was used. Amplification of the CDR3 region of rearranged TCR beta genes was performed with a multiplex PCR assay on genomic DNA. The Illumina HiSeq System was used to sequence the amplified TCR beta libraries as 87-base-pair reads. The source study handled its data this way. A later analysis tallied 75 million to 95 million unique TCR beta chains across the 660 or so repertoires, and about 12 million of those chains were shared by two or more donors. To remove PCR and sequencing errors, raw reads were error-corrected and collapsed into unique sequences using a nearest-neighbor algorithm that merged closely related sequences. CDR3 sequences were aligned to IMGT reference sequences to assign V, D and J gene segments. For a sequence to be retained, a match of at least six nucleotides was required to both a V gene segment and a J gene segment. Rearrangements were classified as productive when the CDR3 lacked stop codons and remained in frame with V and J, and all other rearrangements were classified as non-productive. Following IMGT convention, CDR3 was defined as the stretch from the second conserved V-encoded cysteine up to the conserved J-encoded phenylalanine. Sequences without an unambiguous match to a single V gene segment were excluded from the earlier analysis of approximately 600 of the donors. In an earlier analysis of roughly 500 of the donors, V segments were called functional above 56.7% productive rearrangements and were called segregating when the between-donor standard deviation exceeded 5%. A statistical classification framework was built to diagnose cytomegalovirus status from the catalog of TCR beta chain sequences. A later analysis assigned V and J genes by comparing TCR nucleotide sequences with IMGT/GENE-DB human TR gene sequences. The TCRdist pipeline was used in a later analysis to assign CDR3 sequences and most-parsimonious VDJ recombination scenarios. In a later analysis, every TCR beta chain was defined by the combination of its CDR3 amino acid sequence and its V-gene family, and reads without a unique V-gene family were dropped. As a way to deal with suspected cross-contamination and a sequencing artifact, a later analysis dropped nearly 600 nucleotide sequences that were highly shared and had low generation probability. In a later analysis, a clonal expansion index was calculated for each public chain from normalized within-repertoire ranks of inferred template counts. A later analysis computed generation probabilities with a VDJ recombination model fitted to out-of-frame rearrangements, and checked the results against IGoR. In a later analysis, TCR-TCR, TCR-HLA and TCR-CMV co-occurrence was scored with hypergeometric tests, and a repertoire-size bias correction was applied to TCR pairs. To estimate false discovery rates, a later analysis permuted the HLA or CMV assignments 20 times. A later analysis grouped co-occurring TCRs with DBSCAN, adding TCRdist sequence similarity when clustering within HLA-allele-positive subsets. Co-occurrence clustering excluded repertoires with fewer than 30,000 or more than 120,000 public chains, plus five with anomalous nucleotide sharing. Not all clones reach the TCRdb copy of this immuneACCESS table, which keeps in-frame sequences only. Checked studies attribute under half of the gap to unresolved V genes and leave the rest unexplained. V and J calls and clone size are copied from that table; D and trimming were computed from the DNA. For this sample there are over 110,000 clones; 70% to 85% appear just once. In total, the top ten clones hold around 2.4% of the sample.

With respect to this clone: There is no known antigen for this receptor. Base quality data are lacking; no much larger clone is found one base away. This specimen includes other DNA sequences encoding the same CDR3.

The CDR3 goes from the cysteine to the phenylalanine over 14 residues. Just CDR3 DNA is preserved here, 42 bases in frame from base 1. Clipping removes 0 bases from V and 6 bases from J, with 2 as the unmatched junction base count. Reading the germline V gene gives CDR1 SGHDT and CDR2 YYEEEE. The receptor comes from a male donor in good health and CMV-seronegative. Sample: PBMCs. The V and J genes are TRBV5-6 and TRBJ2-1; 8 middle bases align to TRBD2. The CDR3 corresponds to CASSLAGGPNEQFF. The nucleotide sequence is TGTGCCAGCAGCTTGGCGGGGGGGCCCAATGAGCAGTTCTTC.